The next 18 T cell receptor beta chains were all read from a single sample in a study of T cell repertoires in cytomegalovirus infection. Via MiXCR, TCRdb re-called the reads, giving one row per CDR3 protein. This sample yields some 320,000 distinct CDR3 sequences, of which around a tenth are seen a single time; around 4.1% belongs to the top ten. The material sequenced was PBMCs. These receptors were obtained from a human donor in good health (CMV status not recorded). Some clones in this sample may be carry-over from other donors' samples.

V and J are TRBV4-3 and TRBJ2-1, with TRBD2 matching 13 bases. The V segment lost 4 bases and the J segment 5 bases; nucleotides outside the gene matches: 5. Germline V gives CDR1 LGHNA, CDR2 YSLEER. This CDR3 contains 16 residues. CDR3 residues: CASSPRTSGSNNEQFF. Here the CDR3 DNA reads TGCGCCAGCAGCCCCCGGACTAGCGGGAGCAACAATGAGCAGTTCTTC.

Only a few counts were recorded for this clonotype. This rearrangement joins TRBV20-1 to TRBJ1-4, with D hard to call. This CDR3 spans 11 amino acids. Trimming stripped 3 bases from V and 8 bases from J, with 7 bases between. The V gene's germline CDR1 is DFQATT and CDR2 SNEGSKA (reference sequence). This CDR3 reads CSARRTEKLFF. In DNA, the CDR3 is TGCAGTGCTAGGCGAACCGAAAAACTGTTTTTT.

This clonotype was observed a handful of times. V is TRBV19 and J is TRBJ1-5, with a weak D call TRBD1 (6 bases). V was pared by 6 bases and J by 2 bases, with 11 bases between. This CDR3 contains 14 residues. Germline CDR1 LNHDA, CDR2 SQIVND (reference sequence). The CDR3 DNA is TGTGCCAGTAGCGGGACACCCGGCAATCAGCCCCAGCATTTT. It codes for CASSGTPGNQPQHF.

This clonotype was seen repeatedly, ten times or more. The V gene is TRBV20-1, the J gene TRBJ1-2; D remains ambiguous. The V end was cut by 0 bases, the J end by 4 bases, with 18 bases between. Germline CDR1 and CDR2: DFQATT and SNEGSKA (reference sequence). The CDR3 contains 16 residues. The CDR3 coding sequence is TGCAGTGCTAGAGACCCGGTTTTATCAGCGGGCTATGGCTACACCTTC. Encoded protein: CSARDPVLSAGYGYTF.

A few counts support this clonotype. The chain couples TRBV7-9 to TRBJ2-5, with D uncertain. CDR1 and CDR2 (germline): SEHNR, FQNEAQ (reference sequence). Trimming stripped 5 bases from V and 5 bases from J, with 21 bases between. The CDR3 runs 16 residues. The DNA of the CDR3 is TGTGCCAGCAGCCCCCGTTCAGGAGACACCCGCGAGACCCAGTACTTC. Its translation is CASSPRSGDTRETQYF.

This clonotype has ten or more counts. V usage is TRBV7-2 and J usage is TRBJ2-3; D may be TRBD2 (5 bases). Germline V gene lookup returns CDR1 SGHTA and CDR2 FQGNSA. V lost 5 bases and J lost 4, with 13 bases in between. The CDR3 sequence is 14 residues long. The CDR3 here is CASSGKLVSDTQYF. CDR3 sequence (DNA): TGTGCCAGCAGCGGGAAACTAGTCTCAGATACGCAGTATTTT.

This clonotype was recorded at least ten times. The CDR3, as DNA: TGTGCCAGCAGCAAACCGGGACTAGCGGACTACGAGCAGTACTTC. Its translation: CASSKPGLADYEQYF. The chain links TRBV5-4 to TRBJ2-7; 11 positions match TRBD2. The V gene end was trimmed by 4 bases and the J gene end by 3 bases; junction bases not matched to a gene: 6. The CDR3 totals 15 residues. Germline V CDR1 and CDR2: SGHNT, YYREEE (reference sequence).

This clonotype was picked up many times. V is TRBV7-2 and J is TRBJ2-7; perhaps TRBD2 as D (6 bases). Between the trimmed V and J ends, which lost 8 bases and 7 bases, there was a span of 21 bases. The length of the CDR3 is 14 residues. Germline V lookup: CDR1 SGHTA, CDR2 FQGNSA. DNA for the CDR3: TGTGCCAGCTCCCTCGACTCCTCTCGGGGGGAGCAGTACTTC. It yields the protein CASSLDSSRGEQYF.

This clonotype was picked up many times. The chain couples TRBV3-1 to TRBJ2-1; D uncertain. The CDR3 sequence is 13 residues long. Trimming took off 0 bases at V and 9 bases at J, with 9 bases between the two ends. Germline loops: CDR1 LGHDT, CDR2 YNNKEL (reference sequence). In DNA, the CDR3 is TGTGCCAGCAGCCAAGAATCGCGGAGTGAGCAGTTCTTC. Translation: CASSQESRSEQFF.

Ten or more counts support this clonotype. The CDR3 region has the DNA TGTGCCAGTAGTATTTGGGGAGTGGGGAAAACTGAAGCTTTCTTT. It is translated as CASSIWGVGKTEAFF. The chain joins TRBV19 to TRBJ1-1; D unclear. V was pared by 3 bases and J by 5 bases, with 16 bases between. Looked up from germline, CDR1 is LNHDA and CDR2 is SQIVND (reference sequence). The CDR3 sequence is 15 residues long.

The chain links TRBV20-1 to TRBJ2-7, with 11 bases that match TRBD2. V lost 6 bases and J lost 2; bases outside the gene matches: 9. The germline gives CDR1 DFQATT, CDR2 SNEGSKA (reference sequence). The CDR3 contains 15 residues. The DNA of the CDR3 is TGCAGTGCGCCGAATAGCGGGGGGGGAACCTACGAGCAGTACTTC. This encodes CSAPNSGGGTYEQYF.

This clonotype was seen at least ten times. This rearrangement joins TRBV13 to TRBJ2-1, with 9 nucleotides matching TRBD2. With 1 base clipped from V and 7 bases from J, the junction kept 5 bases outside the gene matches. The CDR3 totals 15 residues. Germline lookup yields CDR1 PRHDT and CDR2 FYEKMQ (reference sequence). The CDR3 DNA is TGTGCCAGCAGCTTAGAAGCGGGAGGTCCGAATGAGCAGTTCTTC. Translated: CASSLEAGGPNEQFF. Full variable domain (remainder filled in from reference TRBV13 and TRBJ2-1): AAGVIQSPRHLIKEKRETATLKCYPIPRHDTVYWYQQGPGQDPQFLISFYEKMQSDKGSIPDRFSAQQFSDYHSELNMSSLELGDSALYFCASSLEAGGPNEQFFGPGTRLTVL.

There are many counts of this clonotype. The J gene is TRBJ2-5, the V gene TRBV28, with 9 nucleotides matching TRBD1. V gave up 3 bases and J gave up 5 bases; unmatched junction bases: 16. The CDR3 runs 18 residues. Germline values: CDR1 MDHEN, CDR2 SYDVKM. This chain's CDR3 is CASSFSNPGQGKHETQYF. CDR3 DNA: TGTGCCAGCAGTTTCTCCAACCCGGGACAGGGTAAACACGAGACCCAGTACTTC.

There are many counts of this clonotype. The CDR3 loop reads CASSLVGSPSNQPQHF. In nucleotides, the CDR3 is TGTGCCAGCAGCTTAGTGGGCAGCCCTAGCAATCAGCCCCAGCATTTT. The chain links TRBV7-2 to TRBJ1-5; D remains unclear. CDR3 length: 16 amino acids. In germline, CDR1 is SGHTA, CDR2 FQGNSA. V shed 1 base and J shed 0 bases, with 10 bases lying between them.

This clonotype was counted at least ten times. The chain couples TRBV7-9 to TRBJ1-5, with a tentative D call TRBD1 (5 bases). The germline gives CDR1 SEHNR, CDR2 FQNEAQ (reference sequence). V was pared by 4 bases and J by 3 bases, with 10 bases between. The CDR3 covers 14 residues. Here the CDR3 reads CASSSDSINQPQHF. The CDR3 DNA sequence: TGTGCCAGCAGCTCCGACAGCATCAATCAGCCCCAGCATTTT.

The genes are TRBV20-1 and TRBJ2-1, with 10 bases that match TRBD2. The germline CDR1 and CDR2 sequences are DFQATT and SNEGSKA (reference sequence). Trimming cost V 0 bases and J 1 base; bases outside gene matches: 12. This CDR3 region has 19 residues. In DNA, the CDR3 is TGCAGTGCTAGAGACTTGGGGGCTAGCGGGAGTGTTTCCTACAATGAGCAGTTCTTC. It specifies CSARDLGASGSVSYNEQFF.

This clonotype was counted only a few times. The V gene is TRBV15, the J gene TRBJ2-2, with a weak D call TRBD1 (6 bases). Germline V gene data show CDR1 as LNHNV and CDR2 as YYDKDF (reference sequence). This CDR3 has 14 residues. V lost 6 bases to trimming and J lost 6 bases, with 14 bases between them. The CDR3 region has the DNA TGTGCCACCAGAACCCAGGGGAGAGCCGGGGAGCTGTTTTTT. Its protein product is CATRTQGRAGELFF.

This clonotype appeared many times. The chain links TRBV28 to TRBJ1-5; D is undetermined. The CDR3 sequence is 14 residues long. Trimming cost V 2 bases and J 6 bases, with 11 bases left between them. Germline assignment: CDR1 MDHEN and CDR2 SYDVKM. CDR3 protein: CASSLKGMTQPQHF. CDR3 bases: TGTGCCAGCAGTTTAAAAGGGATGACTCAGCCCCAGCATTTT.